This paragraph covers one TCR beta chain sequence. In germline, CDR1 is SGHVS, CDR2 FNYEAQ. Trimming took off 5 bases at V and 0 bases at J, with 19 bases between the two ends. The CDR3 consists of 17 residues. The sample comes from a study of blood T cell repertoires in COVID-19. Participants were aged roughly 18 to 89 years from about 25 US areas. Among Cohort 3 donors, those recovered had two negative PCRs, clearance, or symptom resolution. In the original workflow: Estimation of nucleated cell counts relied on the amplification of reference gene primers. The assay was immunoSEQ multiplex PCR, and TCRdb's table has in-frame clones only and misses some. That table supplies the V and J calls and clone size; D and trimming were determined from the DNA. The table lists approximately 350,000 clones, roughly four fifths of them singletons.

The clonotype comes from a woman aged 50 to 60 who had recovered from COVID-19. Sequencing used PBMCs or T cells enriched from blood (not recorded which). The rearrangement joins TRBV7-6 to TRBJ1-2; TRBD1 might be the D (5 bases). The CDR3 DNA follows: TGTGCCAGCAGCCCTCGAACAGGCCGTGCGGCTAACTATGGCTACACCTTC. Amino acid sequence: CASSPRTGRAANYGYTF.